The 4 T cell receptor beta chains below all came from one sample that was sequenced in a study of OX40 agonist ivuxolimab in advanced cancers. TCRdb's copy holds only in-frame clones and misses some; the assay was immunoSEQ multiplex PCR. The sample yields around 50,000 clones, roughly 88% seen once. This material consisted of CD4+ or CD8+ T cells sorted from blood, taken in a trial of the OX40 agonist ivuxolimab. The receptors were gathered from an adult with an advanced solid tumor such as melanoma, head and neck, liver or kidney cancer.

The J gene is TRBJ2-7, the V gene TRBV6-5; tentatively, D is TRBD1 (6 bases). The CDR3 length is 15 residues. Germline V gene data show CDR1 as MNHEY and CDR2 as SVGAGI. The V end lost 2 bases, the J end lost 2 bases, and 13 bases lay between the germline ends. CDR3: CASSYGTPETYEQYF. The CDR3 coding sequence is TGTGCCAGCAGTTACGGGACACCAGAAACCTACGAGCAGTACTTC.

CDR3 coding DNA: TGTGCTAGTGGTCCGGGACAGGGGGCAGAGACCCAGTACTTC. This codes for CASGPGQGAETQYF. The V gene is TRBV12-5, the J gene TRBJ2-5, with 12 bases lining up with TRBD1. CDR1 and CDR2 from the germline V gene are LGHNT and FRNRAP. The junction had 2 bases not matched to a gene; V was cut back by 5 bases and J by 4 bases. This CDR3 region has 14 residues. Filled out from reference TRBV12-5 and TRBJ2-5, the complete variable domain reads DARVTQTPRHKVTEMGQEVTMRCQPILGHNTVFWYRQTMMQGLELLAYFRNRAPLDDSGMPKDRFSAEMPDATLATLKIQPSEPRDSAVYFCASGPGQGAETQYFGPGTRLLVL.

The V call is TRBV7-9, the J call TRBJ2-1; 13 nucleotides match TRBD2. This CDR3 region has 16 residues. V gave up 5 bases and J gave up 8 bases; unmatched junction bases: 9. Germline V gene lookup returns CDR1 SEHNR and CDR2 FQNEAQ (reference sequence). The CDR3 region is CASSPQGLAGVHEQFF. The CDR3 DNA is TGTGCCAGCAGCCCCCAAGGACTAGCGGGAGTCCATGAGCAGTTCTTC.

This clone showed up just once. The V call is TRBV19, the J call TRBJ1-1, with 7 positions matching TRBD1. V gave up 5 bases and J gave up 6 bases; unmatched junction bases: 12. Per germline, CDR1 LNHDA and CDR2 SQIVND (reference sequence). This CDR3 is 15 amino acids long. The CDR3 spells CASSLPQGTTAEAFF. The CDR3 DNA sequence: TGTGCCAGTAGTTTACCACAGGGGACCACGGCTGAAGCTTTCTTT.